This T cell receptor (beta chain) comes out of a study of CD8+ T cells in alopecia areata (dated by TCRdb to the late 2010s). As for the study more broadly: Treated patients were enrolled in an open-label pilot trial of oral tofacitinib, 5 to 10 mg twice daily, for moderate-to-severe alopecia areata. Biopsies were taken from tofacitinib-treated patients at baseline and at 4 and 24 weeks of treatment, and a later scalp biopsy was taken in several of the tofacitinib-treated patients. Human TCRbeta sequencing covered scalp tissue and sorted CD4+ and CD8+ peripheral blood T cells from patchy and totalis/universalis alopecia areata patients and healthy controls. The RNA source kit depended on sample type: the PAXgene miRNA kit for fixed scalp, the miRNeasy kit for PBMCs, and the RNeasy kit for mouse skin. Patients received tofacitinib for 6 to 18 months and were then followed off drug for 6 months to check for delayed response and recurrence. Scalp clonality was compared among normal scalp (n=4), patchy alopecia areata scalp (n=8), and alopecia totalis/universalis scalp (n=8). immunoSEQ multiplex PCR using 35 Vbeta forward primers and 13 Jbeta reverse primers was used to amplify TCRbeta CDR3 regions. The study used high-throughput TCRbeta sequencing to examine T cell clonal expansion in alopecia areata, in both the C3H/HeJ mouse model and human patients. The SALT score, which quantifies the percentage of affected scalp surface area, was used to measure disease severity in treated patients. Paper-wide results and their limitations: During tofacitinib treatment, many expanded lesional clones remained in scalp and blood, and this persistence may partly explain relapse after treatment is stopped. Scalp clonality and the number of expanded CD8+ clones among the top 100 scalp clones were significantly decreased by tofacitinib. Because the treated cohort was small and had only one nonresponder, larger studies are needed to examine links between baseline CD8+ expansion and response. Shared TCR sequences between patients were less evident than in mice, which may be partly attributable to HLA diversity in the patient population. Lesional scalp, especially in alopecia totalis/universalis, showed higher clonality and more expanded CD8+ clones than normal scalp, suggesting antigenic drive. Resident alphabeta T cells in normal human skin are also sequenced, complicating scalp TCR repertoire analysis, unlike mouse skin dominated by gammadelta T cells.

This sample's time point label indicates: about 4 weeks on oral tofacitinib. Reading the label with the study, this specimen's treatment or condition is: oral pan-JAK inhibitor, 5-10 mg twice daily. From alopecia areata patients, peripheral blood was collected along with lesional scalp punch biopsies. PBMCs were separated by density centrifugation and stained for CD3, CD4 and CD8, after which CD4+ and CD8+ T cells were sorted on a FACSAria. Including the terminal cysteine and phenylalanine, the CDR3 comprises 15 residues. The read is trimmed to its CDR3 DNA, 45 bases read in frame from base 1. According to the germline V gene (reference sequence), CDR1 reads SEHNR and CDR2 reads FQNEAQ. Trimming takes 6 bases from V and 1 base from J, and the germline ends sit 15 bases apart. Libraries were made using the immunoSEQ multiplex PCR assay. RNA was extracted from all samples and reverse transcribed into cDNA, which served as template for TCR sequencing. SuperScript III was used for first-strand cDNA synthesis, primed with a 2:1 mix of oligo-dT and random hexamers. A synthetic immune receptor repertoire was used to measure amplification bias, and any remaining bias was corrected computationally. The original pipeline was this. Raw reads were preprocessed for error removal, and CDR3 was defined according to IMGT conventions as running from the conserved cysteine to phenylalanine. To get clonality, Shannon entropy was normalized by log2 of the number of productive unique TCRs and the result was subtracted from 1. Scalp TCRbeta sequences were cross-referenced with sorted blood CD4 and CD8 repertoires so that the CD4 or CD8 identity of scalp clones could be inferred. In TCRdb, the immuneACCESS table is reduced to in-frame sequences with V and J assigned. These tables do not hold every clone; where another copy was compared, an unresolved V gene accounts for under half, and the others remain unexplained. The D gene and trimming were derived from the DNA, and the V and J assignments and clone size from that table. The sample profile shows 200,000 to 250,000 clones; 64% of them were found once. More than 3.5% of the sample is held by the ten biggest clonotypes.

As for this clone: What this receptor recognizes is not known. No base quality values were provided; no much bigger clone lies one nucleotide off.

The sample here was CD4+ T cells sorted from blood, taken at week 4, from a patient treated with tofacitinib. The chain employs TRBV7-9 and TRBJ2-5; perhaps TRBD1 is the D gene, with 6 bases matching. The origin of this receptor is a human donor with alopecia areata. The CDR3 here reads CASRTTGKGQETQYF. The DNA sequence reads TGTGCCAGCAGGACCACAGGGAAGGGCCAAGAGACCCAGTACTTC.